This T cell receptor (beta chain) appears in the sequencing data of a study of T cell repertoires in cytomegalovirus infection. This clonotype was seen a few times. MiXCR was run by TCRdb on the reads, yielding one entry per CDR3 protein. Here the sample spans roughly 230,000 distinct CDR3 sequences, over 20% being singletons. This CDR3 spans 16 amino acids. V shed 4 bases and J shed 0 bases, with 14 bases lying between them. Germline CDR1 SGHAT, CDR2 FQNNGV. The clonotype originates from a human donor in good health (CMV status not recorded). Some clones in this sample may be carry-over from other donors' samples. The rearrangement uses TRBV11-2 and TRBJ2-3; possibly TRBD2 for D (7 bases). Sequenced: CD8+ T cells from PBMCs. CDR3 protein: CASSWAGALSTDTQYF. In DNA, the CDR3 is TGTGCCAGCAGCTGGGCGGGGGCGCTCAGCACAGATACGCAGTATTTT. Full variable domain (rest looked up from reference TRBV11-2 and TRBJ2-3): EAGVAQSPRYKIIEKRQSVAFWCNPISGHATLYWYQQILGQGPKLLIQFQNNGVVDDSQLPKDRFSAERLKGVDSTLKIQPAKLEDSAVYLCASSWAGALSTDTQYFGPGTRLTVL.